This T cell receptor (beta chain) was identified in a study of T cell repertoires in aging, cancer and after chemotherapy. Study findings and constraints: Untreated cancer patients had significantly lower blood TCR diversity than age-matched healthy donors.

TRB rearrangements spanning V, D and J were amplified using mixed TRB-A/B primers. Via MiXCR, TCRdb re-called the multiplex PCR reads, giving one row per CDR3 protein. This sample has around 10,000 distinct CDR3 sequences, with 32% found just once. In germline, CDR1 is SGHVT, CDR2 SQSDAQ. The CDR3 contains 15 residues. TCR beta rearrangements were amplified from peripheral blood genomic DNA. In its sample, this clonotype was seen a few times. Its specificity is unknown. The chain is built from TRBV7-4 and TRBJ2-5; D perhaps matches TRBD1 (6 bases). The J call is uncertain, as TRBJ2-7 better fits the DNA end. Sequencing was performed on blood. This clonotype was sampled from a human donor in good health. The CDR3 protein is CASSLAGTNSYEQYF. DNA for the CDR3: TGTGCCAGCAGCTTAGCCGGGACAAACTCCTACGAGCAGTACTTC.